These T cell receptor beta chains were read from a single sample in a study of cytomegalovirus exposure and HLA in healthy donors. This table comes from immunoSEQ multiplex PCR, and its TCRdb copy is limited to in-frame clones, with some not included. Found here are about 200,000 clones, roughly 85% of them singletons; the top ten hold about 4.6%. Material for sequencing was PBMCs. These receptors were taken from a woman in her twenties or thirties in good health and CMV-seropositive. Each CDR3 is given without its conserved first and last residue.

CDR3: ASSQESRVNTEAF; J: TRBJ1-1; V: TRBV4-2
CDR3: ASRRDRGQQPQH; J: TRBJ1-5; V: TRBV6-1
CDR3: ASSRIPRDEQY; J: TRBJ2-7; V: TRBV2
CDR3: ASSDPRDRDFQETQY; J: TRBJ2-5; V: TRBV7-8
CDR3: ASRGETNQPQH; J: TRBJ1-5; V: TRBV2
CDR3: ASSRTSGNSYNEQF; J: TRBJ2-1; V: TRBV19
CDR3: ASSPPGLGPSTDTQY; J: TRBJ2-3; V: TRBV11-2
CDR3: AWSQGYEAF; J: TRBJ1-1; V: TRBV30
CDR3: ASSDTSGRSYEQY; J: TRBJ2-7; V: TRBV27
CDR3: ASSLKRGAPGELF; J: TRBJ2-2; V: TRBV5-6
CDR3: ASSPISGQGGVSTDTQY; J: TRBJ2-3; V: TRBV10-1
CDR3: ASSWGQGRATNEKLF; J: TRBJ1-4; V: TRBV7-9
CDR3: ASSHPPPTVPKGGYT; J: TRBJ1-2; V: TRBV13
CDR3: ASSLVSEYEQY; J: TRBJ2-7; V: TRBV5-1
CDR3: ASSLRTGPEAF; J: TRBJ1-1; V: TRBV7-9
CDR3: ASSIAKNTEAF; J: TRBJ1-1; V: TRBV19
CDR3: ASSTPFSGGPSTDTQY; J: TRBJ2-3; V: TRBV19
CDR3: ASSLDYTDTQY; J: TRBJ2-3; V: TRBV5-6
CDR3: SVEEGQITYEQY; J: TRBJ2-7; V: TRBV29-1
CDR3: ASSLQQGVYEQY; J: TRBJ2-7; V: TRBV27
CDR3: ASSMGLTESTEAF; J: TRBJ1-1; V: TRBV27
CDR3: ASSWARADFADEQF; J: TRBJ2-1; V: TRBV6-5
CDR3: ASSHYGEQETQY; J: TRBJ2-5; V: TRBV7-7
CDR3: ASSLLVGPWTSSTDTQY; J: TRBJ2-3; V: TRBV5-4
CDR3: AWSPGGDNYGYT; J: TRBJ1-2; V: TRBV30
CDR3: ASSNPGLGTDTQY; J: TRBJ2-3; V: TRBV7-9
CDR3: ASITGTGRTEAF; J: TRBJ1-1; V: TRBV6-5
CDR3: ASSLKTGLNTEAF; J: TRBJ1-1; V: TRBV6-6
CDR3: ASYMTGKGETQY; J: TRBJ2-5; V: TRBV7-9
CDR3: ASSLRQGAEGGELF; J: TRBJ2-2; V: TRBV4-1
CDR3: ASSPSRMRNTEAF; J: TRBJ1-1; V: TRBV4-3
CDR3: ASSPPRGSPGTDTQY; J: TRBJ2-3; V: TRBV7-9
CDR3: ASSLSDEQY; J: TRBJ2-7; V: TRBV5-6
CDR3: ASSPSDRLNTEAF; J: TRBJ1-1; V: TRBV18
CDR3: ASSQGTSGGDTQY; J: TRBJ2-3; V: TRBV4-3
CDR3: ASSSGTGQGQPQH; J: TRBJ1-5; V: TRBV5-1
CDR3: SVVNSYEQY; J: TRBJ2-7; V: TRBV29-1
CDR3: ASSKWTGHQPQH; J: TRBJ1-5; V: TRBV6-5
CDR3: ASSGGAGEAQF; J: TRBJ2-1; V: TRBV10-1
CDR3: ASTYGGGAYEQY; J: TRBJ2-7; V: TRBV11-2
CDR3: ASSLREARPNQPQH; J: TRBJ1-5; V: TRBV7-2